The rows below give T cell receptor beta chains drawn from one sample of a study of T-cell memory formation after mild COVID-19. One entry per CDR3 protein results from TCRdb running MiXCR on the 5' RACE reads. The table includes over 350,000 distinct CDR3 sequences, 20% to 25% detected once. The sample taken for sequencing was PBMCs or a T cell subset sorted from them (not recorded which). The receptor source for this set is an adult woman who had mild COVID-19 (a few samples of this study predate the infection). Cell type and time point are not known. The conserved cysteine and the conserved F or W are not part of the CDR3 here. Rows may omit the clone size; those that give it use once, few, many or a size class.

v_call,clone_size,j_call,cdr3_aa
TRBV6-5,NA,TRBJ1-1,ASSGRLNTEAF
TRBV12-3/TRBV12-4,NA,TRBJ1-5,ASSLEDRTQPQH
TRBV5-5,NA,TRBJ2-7,ASKFRGFGYEQY
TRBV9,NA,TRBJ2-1,ASSHRRDPRYNEQF
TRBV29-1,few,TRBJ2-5,SAGPSEAQY
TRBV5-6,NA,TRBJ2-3,ASSLAWDTSYPTDTQY
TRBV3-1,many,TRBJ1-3,ASSQTVLSGNTIY
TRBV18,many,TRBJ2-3,ASSPPGGSTDTQY
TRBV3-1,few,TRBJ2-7,ASSQGGLSGRIAYEQY
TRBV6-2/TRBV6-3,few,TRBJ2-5,ASRYPDPETQY
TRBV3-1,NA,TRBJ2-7,ASSQGFSGEQY
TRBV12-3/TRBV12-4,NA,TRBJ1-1,ASSLAPWAPEAF
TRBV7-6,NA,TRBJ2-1,ASSLGSLAGPREQF
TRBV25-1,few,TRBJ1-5,ASGDRGPPSNQPQH
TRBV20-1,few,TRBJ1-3,SARTGDGNTIY
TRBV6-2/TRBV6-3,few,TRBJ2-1,ASSVGLAGTQF
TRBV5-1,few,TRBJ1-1,ASSPSGQHNTEAF
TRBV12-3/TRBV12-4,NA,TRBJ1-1,ASSLSEGALRTEAF
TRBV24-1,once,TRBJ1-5,ATSQGDQPQH
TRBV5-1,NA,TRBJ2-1,ASSSGQGNEQF
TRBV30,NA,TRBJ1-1,AWSVGTTNTEAF
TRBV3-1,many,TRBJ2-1,ASSRGLNEQF
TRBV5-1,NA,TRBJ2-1,ASSSDYIENEQF
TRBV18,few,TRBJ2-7,ASSLESRPYEQY
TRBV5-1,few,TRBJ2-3,ASSLATTGNTDTQY
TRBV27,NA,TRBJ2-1,ASSLDRDSEQF
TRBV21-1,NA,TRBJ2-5,ASSKEPKGDGRDQETQY
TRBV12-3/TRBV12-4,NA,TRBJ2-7,ASSLGSVVRAYEQY
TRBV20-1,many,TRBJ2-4,SASSSGGAKNIQY
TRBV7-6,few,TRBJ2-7,ASSLGLGPSYEQY
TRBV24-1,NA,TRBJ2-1,ATEDSYNEQF
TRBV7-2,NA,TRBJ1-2,ASSLEGRGGGYT
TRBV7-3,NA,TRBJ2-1,ASSLSGTSGPA
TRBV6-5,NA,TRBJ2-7,ASSYGRKAYEQY
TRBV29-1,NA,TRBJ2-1,SVAGGRNIEQF
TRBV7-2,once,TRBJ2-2,ASSLPTRFSGELF
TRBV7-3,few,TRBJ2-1,ASSPPLYGEQF
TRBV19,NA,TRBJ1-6,ASREVKGVNSPLH
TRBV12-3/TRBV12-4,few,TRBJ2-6,ASSFVHGANVLT
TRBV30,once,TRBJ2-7,AWKGTPYEQY
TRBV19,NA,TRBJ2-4,ASSRGTSADIQY
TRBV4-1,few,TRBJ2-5,ASRRLAGDIQETQY
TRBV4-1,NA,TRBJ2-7,ASSQLAGVSNEQY
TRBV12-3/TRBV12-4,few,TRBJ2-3,ASSREVGDTQY
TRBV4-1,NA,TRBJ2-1,ASSLQGTVGHNEQF
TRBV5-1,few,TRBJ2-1,ASSLEGTGFSSYNEQF
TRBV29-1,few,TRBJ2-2,SASGTGGTGELF
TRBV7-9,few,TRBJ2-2,ASSFYPGELF